The 14 T cell receptor beta chains below come from one sample, sequenced in a study of blood T cell repertoires in COVID-19. Libraries were prepared by immunoSEQ multiplex PCR; TCRdb keeps only in-frame clonotypes and omits some of them. The sample records roughly 200,000 clones, over 80% being singletons. The sample was peripheral blood. All receptors derive from a woman aged 60-75 years with COVID-19, enrolled during active disease.

This chain uses TRBV10-3 with TRBJ1-1, with a weak D call TRBD1 (5 bases). Germline CDR1 reads ENHRY; CDR2 reads SYGVKD. V was clipped by 10 bases and J by 3 bases, with 15 bases between them. This CDR3 region has 13 residues. The CDR3 region is CATSREGDTEAFF. The CDR3 DNA is TGTGCCACCTCCAGGGAAGGCGACACTGAAGCTTTCTTT.

The chain combines TRBV14 with TRBJ1-6; D is unresolved. Deletions cut 1 base from V and 2 bases from J, with 6 bases between. The CDR3 spans 15 residues. The germline V gene has CDR1 SGHDN and CDR2 FVKESK. CDR3: CASSQGAAYNSPLHF. The CDR3 coding sequence is TGTGCCAGCAGCCAAGGGGCAGCCTATAATTCACCCCTCCACTTT.

The chain uses TRBV28 and TRBJ2-1; TRBD1 matches at 7 bases. The V gene's germline CDR1 is MDHEN and CDR2 SYDVKM. Losses at the gene ends were 5 bases for V and 3 bases for J; bases not matched to a gene: 16. The CDR3 length is 18 residues. Here the CDR3 DNA reads TGTGCCAGCAGTGTAACCCGCCGGCGACAGGGCCTCTACAATGAGCAGTTCTTC. The encoded protein is CASSVTRRRQGLYNEQFF.

The J gene is TRBJ2-7, the V gene TRBV21-1; TRBD1, the D gene given by the table, was not confirmed from the DNA. TRBV21-1 is shown as a pseudogene. This CDR3 region has 17 residues. CDR3 sequence: CASRTGTGSPPTYEQYF. The CDR3 DNA reads TGTGCCAGCAGAACCGGGACAGGTTCACCCCCTACCTACGAGCAGTACTTC.

This chain links TRBV2 with TRBJ1-4; no clear D gene. CDR1 is SNHLY, CDR2 FYNNEI, per germline. The V end was cut by 1 base, the J end by 8 bases, with 5 bases between. The CDR3 is 12 amino acids. The CDR3 protein is CASSEGQEKLFF. The CDR3, as DNA: TGTGCCAGCAGTGAAGGGCAGGAAAAACTGTTTTTT.

The count of this clone is one. This chain links TRBV27 with TRBJ1-5; possibly TRBD1 for D (6 bases). V lost 6 bases and J 0 bases, leaving 12 bases between the germline ends. The CDR3 loop spans 15 amino acids. Germline CDR1 and CDR2: MNHEY and SMNVEV (reference sequence). The CDR3 is CASRDHRVSNQPQHF. CDR3 DNA sequence: TGTGCCAGCAGGGACCACAGGGTTAGCAATCAGCCCCAGCATTTT.

The chain has TRBV6-5 and TRBJ1-6; 8 nucleotides agree with TRBD1. This CDR3 is 13 amino acids long. Germline V gene data show CDR1 as MNHEY and CDR2 as SVGAGI. V lost 6 bases, J lost 7 bases, and 2 bases stayed unmatched. CDR3 sequence: CASSRQGNSPLHF. In nucleotides, the CDR3 is TGTGCCAGCAGCCGACAGGGGAATTCACCCCTCCACTTT.

This chain uses TRBV9 with TRBJ2-3, with TRBD2 matching over 9 bases. The CDR3 runs 16 residues. Trimming removed 0 bases from V and 1 base from J; junction bases left unmatched: 3. CDR1 is SGDLS and CDR2 is YYNGEE in the germline V gene. CDR3 amino acids: CASSVAGGGGTDTQYF. The CDR3 DNA sequence: TGTGCCAGCAGCGTAGCGGGCGGGGGGGGCACAGATACGCAGTATTTT. Full variable domain (missing parts from reference TRBV9 and TRBJ2-3): DSGVTQTPKHLITATGQRVTLRCSPRSGDLSVYWYQQSLDQGLQFLIQYYNGEERAKGNILERFSAQQFPDLHSELNLSSLELGDSALYFCASSVAGGGGTDTQYFGPGTRLTVL.

The chain is built from TRBV5-1 and TRBJ1-1, with TRBD1 identical over 9 bases. Germline CDR1 and CDR2: SGHRS and YFSETQ. CDR3 length: 15 amino acids. The junction had 4 bases not matched to a gene; V was cut back by 0 bases and J by 4 bases. In DNA, the CDR3 is TGCGCCAGCAGCTTGGAGGGACAGGGATTCACTGAAGCTTTCTTT. Translating it yields CASSLEGQGFTEAFF.

This sequence joins TRBV7-3 and TRBJ1-2, with 7 bases lining up with TRBD1. Germline V gene lookup returns CDR1 SGHTA and CDR2 FQGTGA. J gave up 5 bases and V 6 bases, and 9 bases lay outside the gene matches. The length of the CDR3 is 14 residues. The DNA of the CDR3 is TGTGCCAGCAGTCGAGACAGGGACGGATATGGCTACACCTTC. Protein sequence: CASSRDRDGYGYTF.

This rearrangement joins TRBV7-2 to TRBJ1-2; 11 nucleotides match TRBD1. Trimming at V came to 0 bases and at J to 7 bases, leaving 4 bases not matched to a gene. Germline V CDR1 and CDR2: SGHTA, FQGNSA. The CDR3 sequence is 15 residues long. For the CDR3, the DNA is TGTGCCAGCAGCTTAGCTCCGGGACAGGGGGGTGGCTACACCTTC. It is translated as CASSLAPGQGGGYTF.

The genes are TRBV2 and TRBJ1-2; TRBD1 is a possible D gene (5 bases). Germline loops: CDR1 SNHLY, CDR2 FYNNEI. Trimming shortened V by 4 bases and J by 4 bases, and 10 bases separated the two germline ends. This CDR3 contains 13 residues. This chain's CDR3 is CASSGGGAYGYTF. The CDR3 DNA follows: TGTGCCAGCAGTGGAGGAGGGGCCTATGGCTACACCTTC.

This chain links TRBV27 with TRBJ1-2; unclear D gene. Trimming took 2 bases from V and 4 from J, leaving 8 bases between them. The CDR3 is 13 amino acids. CDR1 is MNHEY, CDR2 SMNVEV, per germline (reference sequence). The CDR3 region is CASSLAGGYGYTF. In nucleotides, the CDR3 is TGTGCCAGCAGTTTAGCAGGTGGCTATGGCTACACCTTC.

CDR3 nucleotides: TGTGCCAGCAGCTTGTCCGGACAGGGAAACTATGGCTACACCTTC. Protein: CASSLSGQGNYGYTF. The rearrangement links TRBV7-8 to TRBJ1-2; 8 nucleotides match TRBD1. Losses at the gene ends were 3 bases for V and 2 bases for J; bases not matched to a gene: 5. Per germline, CDR1 SGHVS and CDR2 FQNEAQ. This CDR3 is built from 15 residues. Full variable domain (remainder filled in from reference TRBV7-8 and TRBJ1-2): GAGVSQSPRYKVAKRGQDVALRCDPISGHVSLFWYQQALGQGPEFLTYFQNEAQLDKSGLPSDRFFAERPEGSVSTLKIQRTQQEDSAVYLCASSLSGQGNYGYTFGSGTRLTVV.